This T cell receptor beta chain originates from a study of T cells in Graves' hyperthyroidism and ophthalmopathy. Study information: The authors collected peripheral blood at initial diagnosis, before any treatment.

It was RNA transcripts that yielded the amplified TCR beta CDR3 regions. The TCR CDR3 first-round RT-PCR relied on the HTBI primer set. TCRdb independently ran MiXCR on the multiplex PCR reads; one entry per CDR3 protein. The top ten hold roughly 10% of the sample, which has 400,000 to 550,000 distinct CDR3 sequences, approximately 25% seen once. The source is a woman in her twenties or thirties with Graves' ophthalmopathy. Sequences were obtained from blood.

CDR3: CAISSGTGAETQYF. Here the CDR3 DNA reads TGTGCCATCAGTTCCGGGACAGGGGCAGAGACCCAGTACTTC. The chain combines TRBV10-3 with TRBJ2-5, with 10 bases matching TRBD1. The germline V gene has CDR1 ENHRY and CDR2 SYGVKD. The junction had 4 bases not matched to a gene; V was cut back by 5 bases and J by 4 bases. The CDR3 length is 14 residues.